The 3 T cell receptor beta chains given below trace back to one sample, sequenced in a study of cytomegalovirus exposure and HLA in healthy donors. This PCR relied on a set of 60 Vbeta primers and 13 Jbeta primers. TCRdb's copy holds only in-frame clones and misses some; the assay was immunoSEQ multiplex PCR. The sample includes 150,000 to 200,000 clones, less than 90% of them seen just once. The sample comprised PBMCs. Every receptor here comes from a boy aged 5-17 years in good health and CMV-seronegative.

This clone appeared once. The V call is TRBV5-4, the J call TRBJ1-1, with a tentative D call TRBD1 (5 bases). Germline V gene lookup returns CDR1 SGHNT and CDR2 YYREEE (reference sequence). V was cut by 5 bases and J by 6 bases, with 14 bases left in between. The CDR3 length is 13 residues. The CDR3 nucleotides are TGTGCCAGCAGGGTTGACAGACTCCCTGAAGCTTTCTTT. This encodes CASRVDRLPEAFF.

The count of this clone is one. This sequence joins TRBV6-1 and TRBJ1-2, with D unclear. Germline CDR1 and CDR2: MNHNS and SASEGT. V dropped 1 base and J dropped 4 bases, with 7 bases sitting between them. The CDR3 runs 13 residues. DNA of the CDR3: TGTGCCAGCAGTGAAGAATCGAGCTATGGCTACACCTTC. Its translation: CASSEESSYGYTF.

CDR3 in DNA: TGTGCCAGCAGCACGACTAGCGGGCATAAAGAGACCCAGTACTTC. Its translation is CASSTTSGHKETQYF. The chain has TRBV6-5 and TRBJ2-5; 10 nucleotides match TRBD2. J lost 3 bases, V lost 6 bases, and 7 bases had no gene match. Germline-derived CDR1 and CDR2 are MNHEY and SVGAGI. The length of the CDR3 is 15 residues.